The sequence of this TCR beta chain was determined in a study of shared clonotypes between healthy human individuals. For the study at large: Every donor yielded three CD4 naive, three CD4 memory, two CD8 naive and one CD8 memory plate.

Between the trimmed V and J ends, which lost 8 bases and 2 bases, there was a span of 10 bases. The germline CDR1 and CDR2 sequences are WSHSY and SAAADI. This CDR3 contains 13 residues. The naive CD8 fraction comprised CD45RO-negative cells positively selected for CCR7 and excluded terminally differentiated effector memory CD45RA+ cells. Across several immunoSEQ plates, the genomic DNA of each subset was split evenly. Assay: immunoSEQ multiplex PCR; the TCRdb copy retains only in-frame clones and omits some. The top ten clones hold 0.3% to 0.35% of a sample with 630,000 or so clones, 95% to 98% of them seen once.

The rearrangement links TRBV10-2 to TRBJ2-4; perhaps TRBD2 as D (6 bases). This clonotype originated in a man in his thirties or forties in good health. The sample taken for sequencing was naive CD8+ T cells sorted from blood. CDR3 bases: TGCGCCAGCGGGAGCGGGTCCAAAAACATTCAGTACTTC. Its translation is CASGSGSKNIQYF.